This passage covers 7 T cell receptor beta chains from one sample sequenced in a study of Ad26.COV2.S vaccination and SARS-CoV-2 variants. Treatment here: 19 received Ad26.COV2.S at low or high dose, single or two shots; 5 received placebo; per-sample allocation not given. Sampling was performed 63 days after the first vaccine or placebo injection. TCRdb's table, derived via immunoSEQ multiplex PCR, lists solely in-frame clones and lacks some. Here the sample spans 430,000 or so clones, 90% being singletons. The material sequenced was peripheral blood, taken in a trial of Ad26.COV2.S vaccine versus placebo. These receptors originate from a person between 18 and 65 years old who received the Ad26.COV2.S COVID-19 vaccine or a placebo.

The CDR3 DNA sequence: TGCGCCAGCAGCCAATCCAGGGGGGACAGGGGGCCGCAGTACTTC. It yields the protein CASSQSRGDRGPQYF. The chain links TRBV4-3 to TRBJ2-7, with 12 bases aligning to TRBD1. Losses at the gene ends were 2 bases for V and 9 bases for J; bases not matched to a gene: 8. Germline loops: CDR1 LGHNA, CDR2 YSLEER. The CDR3 has 15 amino acids.

The genes are TRBV24-1 and TRBJ2-1; 7 bases map to TRBD1. With 10 bases clipped from V and 5 bases from J, the junction kept 10 bases outside the gene matches. Germline V gene lookup returns CDR1 KGHDR and CDR2 SFDVKD. The CDR3 is 14 residues long. This chain's CDR3 is CATGRDSIHNEQFF. The CDR3 DNA is TGTGCCACTGGACGGGACAGCATTCACAATGAGCAGTTCTTC.

Comment on this clone: Other DNA sequences in this specimen translate into the identical CDR3. This sequence joins TRBV2 and TRBJ2-2; 9 nucleotides line up with TRBD2. The V gene end was trimmed by 6 bases and the J gene end by 1 base; junction bases not matched to a gene: 3. The CDR3 covers 15 residues. Germline-derived CDR1 and CDR2 are SNHLY and FYNNEI. The CDR3 spells CASRRLAVNTGELFF. CDR3 DNA sequence: TGTGCCAGCAGAAGACTAGCGGTGAACACCGGGGAGCTGTTTTTT.

This sequence joins TRBV28 and TRBJ2-1; the D is unclear. Germline assignment: CDR1 MDHEN and CDR2 SYDVKM. V was cut by 9 bases and J by 7 bases, with 28 bases left in between. The CDR3 is made up of 17 amino acids. CDR3 in DNA: TGTGCCAGTAACGTGGTAGTAACTAAAATTGGTGGGAATGAGCAGTTCTTC. Its translation is CASNVVVTKIGGNEQFF.

The gene calls are TRBV6-6 and TRBJ2-4; TRBD2 aligns across 11 bases. CDR1 MNHNY and CDR2 SVGAGI come from the germline V gene (reference sequence). The CDR3 consists of 18 residues. The trim removed 5 bases at V and 1 base at J, leaving 10 bases unmatched. This CDR3 reads CASSLRLAGSGAKNIQYF. The CDR3, as DNA: TGTGCCAGCAGTCTTAGACTAGCGGGATCGGGGGCCAAAAACATTCAGTACTTC.

V and J are TRBV30 and TRBJ1-1; D unclear. In germline, CDR1 is GTSNPN, CDR2 SVGIG (reference sequence). CDR3 length: 13 residues. The germline V and J ends were trimmed by 0 bases and 0 bases, with 5 bases remaining between them. The CDR3 DNA follows: TGTGCCTGGAGTGTAAGAATGAACACTGAAGCTTTCTTT. Residues: CAWSVRMNTEAFF.

The rearrangement links TRBV4-3 to TRBJ2-2; TRBD2 aligns across 9 bases. The CDR3 consists of 17 residues. Trimming removed 0 bases from V and 6 bases from J; junction bases left unmatched: 8. CDR1 LGHNA and CDR2 YSLEER come from the germline V gene. CDR3 protein: CASSQDPDSGSPGELFF. Here the CDR3 DNA reads TGCGCCAGCAGCCAAGATCCGGATAGCGGGAGTCCCGGGGAGCTGTTTTTT.